The sequence of this T cell receptor beta chain was determined in a study of cytomegalovirus exposure and HLA in healthy donors. General observations from the study: The study reported that TCR beta sequences accurately predicted HLA-A and HLA-B alleles in most subjects.

It was with 60 Vbeta and 13 Jbeta primers that the PCR ran. TCRdb's copy holds only in-frame clones and misses some; the assay was immunoSEQ multiplex PCR. The sample records approximately 190,000 clones, about 86% being singletons. Concerning this clone itself: Antigen: not known.

From germline, CDR1 is MNHEY and CDR2 SVGAGI. The length of the CDR3 is 14 residues. V lost 2 bases and J lost 1, with 6 bases in between. Sequences were obtained from PBMCs. This TCR came from a man aged 40-50 years in good health and CMV-seropositive. The chain couples TRBV6-5 to TRBJ1-3; no firm D call. The CDR3 nucleotides read TGTGCCAGCAGTTACACGGGGTCTGGAAACACCATATATTTT. It encodes CASSYTGSGNTIYF.